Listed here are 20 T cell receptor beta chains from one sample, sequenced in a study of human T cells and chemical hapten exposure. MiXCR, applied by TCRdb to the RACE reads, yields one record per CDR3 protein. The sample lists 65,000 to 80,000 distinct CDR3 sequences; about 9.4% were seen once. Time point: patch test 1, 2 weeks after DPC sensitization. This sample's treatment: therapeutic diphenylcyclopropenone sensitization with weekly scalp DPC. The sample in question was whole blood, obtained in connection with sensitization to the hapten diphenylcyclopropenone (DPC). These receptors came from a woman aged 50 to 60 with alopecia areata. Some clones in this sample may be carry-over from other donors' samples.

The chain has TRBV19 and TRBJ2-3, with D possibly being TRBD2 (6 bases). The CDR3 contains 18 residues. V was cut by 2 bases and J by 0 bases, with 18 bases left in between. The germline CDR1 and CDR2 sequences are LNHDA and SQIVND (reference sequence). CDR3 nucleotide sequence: TGTGCCAGTAGTATAAGCGCCGGGGGACTTCATAGCACAGATACGCAGTATTTT. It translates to CASSISAGGLHSTDTQYF.

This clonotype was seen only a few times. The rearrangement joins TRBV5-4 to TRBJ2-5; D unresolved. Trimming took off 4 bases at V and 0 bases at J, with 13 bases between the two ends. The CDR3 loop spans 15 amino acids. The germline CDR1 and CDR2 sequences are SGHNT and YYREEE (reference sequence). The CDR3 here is CASSPDWGNQETQYF. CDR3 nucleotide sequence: TGTGCCAGCAGCCCCGATTGGGGAAACCAAGAGACCCAGTACTTC.

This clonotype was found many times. The CDR3 coding sequence is TGTGCCAGCAGTGACGCAGGGACTGCTTTCTTT. This encodes CASSDAGTAFF. The gene calls are TRBV6-1 and TRBJ1-1; D might be TRBD1 (5 bases). CDR1 is MNHNS, CDR2 SASEGT, per germline. The CDR3 spans 11 residues. V was pared by 3 bases and J by 11 bases, with 10 bases between.

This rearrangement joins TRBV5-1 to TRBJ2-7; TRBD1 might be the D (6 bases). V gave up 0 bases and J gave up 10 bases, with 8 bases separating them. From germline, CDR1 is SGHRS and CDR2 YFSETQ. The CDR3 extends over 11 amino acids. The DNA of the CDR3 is TGCGCCAGCAGCTTGGACGGGACACAGTACTTC. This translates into CASSLDGTQYF.

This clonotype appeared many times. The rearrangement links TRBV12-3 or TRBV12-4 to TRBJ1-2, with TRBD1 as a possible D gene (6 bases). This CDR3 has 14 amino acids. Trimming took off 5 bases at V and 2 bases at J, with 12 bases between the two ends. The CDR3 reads CASSTGSGNYGYTF. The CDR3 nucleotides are TGTGCCAGCAGTACAGGGAGTGGGAACTATGGCTACACCTTC.

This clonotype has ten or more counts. CDR3 bases: TGTGCCAGCAGCTCCCGACAGGGGCTGAGCACTGAAGCTTTCTTT. Translation: CASSSRQGLSTEAFF. The chain combines TRBV7-6 with TRBJ1-1; TRBD1 matches 8 bases. CDR1 is SGHVS, CDR2 FNYEAQ, per germline. The length of the CDR3 is 15 residues. The J segment lost 4 bases and the V segment lost 4 bases, leaving 8 bases of the junction unmatched.

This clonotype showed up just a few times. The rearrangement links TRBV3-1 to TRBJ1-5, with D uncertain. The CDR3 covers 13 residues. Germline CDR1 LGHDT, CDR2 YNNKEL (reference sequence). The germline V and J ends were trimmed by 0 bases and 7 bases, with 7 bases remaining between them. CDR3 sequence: CASSQDPGQPQHF. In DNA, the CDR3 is TGTGCCAGCAGCCAAGATCCGGGCCAGCCCCAGCATTTT.

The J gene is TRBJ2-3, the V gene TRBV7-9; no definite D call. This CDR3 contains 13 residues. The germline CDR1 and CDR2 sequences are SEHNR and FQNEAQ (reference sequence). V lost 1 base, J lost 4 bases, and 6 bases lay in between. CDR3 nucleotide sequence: TGTGCCAGCAGCTTAGGGGGTCCAGATACGCAGTATTTT. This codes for CASSLGGPDTQYF.

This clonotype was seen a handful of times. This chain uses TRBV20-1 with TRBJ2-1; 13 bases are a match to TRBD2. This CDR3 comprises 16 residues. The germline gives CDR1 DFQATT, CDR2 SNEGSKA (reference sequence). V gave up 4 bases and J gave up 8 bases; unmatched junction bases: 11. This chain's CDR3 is CSATAPGLAGLDEQFF. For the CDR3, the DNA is TGCAGTGCTACCGCACCGGGACTAGCGGGATTGGATGAGCAGTTCTTC.

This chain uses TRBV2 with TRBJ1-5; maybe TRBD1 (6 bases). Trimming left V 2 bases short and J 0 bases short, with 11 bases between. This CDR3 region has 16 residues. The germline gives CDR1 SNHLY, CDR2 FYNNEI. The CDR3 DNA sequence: TGTGCCAGCAGTGAATGGGGGACACTTAGCAATCAGCCCCAGCATTTT. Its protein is CASSEWGTLSNQPQHF. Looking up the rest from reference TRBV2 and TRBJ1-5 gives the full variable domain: EPEVTQTPSHQVTQMGQEVILRCVPISNHLYFYWYRQILGQKVEFLVSFYNNEISEKSEIFDDQFSVERPDGSNFTLKIRSTKLEDSAMYFCASSEWGTLSNQPQHFGDGTRLSIL.

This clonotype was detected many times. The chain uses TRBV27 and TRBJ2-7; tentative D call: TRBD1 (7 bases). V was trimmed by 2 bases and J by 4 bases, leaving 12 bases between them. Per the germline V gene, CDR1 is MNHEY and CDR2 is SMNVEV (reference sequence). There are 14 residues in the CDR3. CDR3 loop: CASSLGAGGYEQYF. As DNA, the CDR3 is TGTGCCAGCAGTTTAGGGGCAGGGGGGTACGAGCAGTACTTC.

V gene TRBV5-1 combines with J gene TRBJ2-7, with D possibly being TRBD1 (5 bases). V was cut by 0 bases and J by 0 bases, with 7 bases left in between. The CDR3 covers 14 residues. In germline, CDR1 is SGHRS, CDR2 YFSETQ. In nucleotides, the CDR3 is TGCGCCAGCAGCTTGGGTGACAGCTCCTACGAGCAGTACTTC. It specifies CASSLGDSSYEQYF.

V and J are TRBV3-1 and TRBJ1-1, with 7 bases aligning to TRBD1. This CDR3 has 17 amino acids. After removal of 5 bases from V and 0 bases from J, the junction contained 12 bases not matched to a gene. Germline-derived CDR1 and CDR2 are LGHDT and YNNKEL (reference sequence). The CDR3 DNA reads TGTGCCAGCAGCTCCCTCACAGGGGTACACCTGAACACTGAAGCTTTCTTT. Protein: CASSSLTGVHLNTEAFF.

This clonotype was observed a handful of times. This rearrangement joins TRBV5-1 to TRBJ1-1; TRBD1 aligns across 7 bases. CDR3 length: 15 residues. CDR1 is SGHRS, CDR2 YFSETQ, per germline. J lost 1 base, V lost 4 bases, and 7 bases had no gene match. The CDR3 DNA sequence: TGCGCCAGCAGCCAACAGACAGGGACGAACACTGAAGCTTTCTTT. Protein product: CASSQQTGTNTEAFF.

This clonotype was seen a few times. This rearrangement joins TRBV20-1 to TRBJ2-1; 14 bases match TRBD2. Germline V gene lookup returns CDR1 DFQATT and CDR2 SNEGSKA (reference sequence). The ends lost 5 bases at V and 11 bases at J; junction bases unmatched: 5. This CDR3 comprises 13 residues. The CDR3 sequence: CSAFGTSGSQQFF. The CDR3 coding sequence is TGCAGTGCTTTTGGGACTAGCGGGAGCCAGCAGTTCTTC.

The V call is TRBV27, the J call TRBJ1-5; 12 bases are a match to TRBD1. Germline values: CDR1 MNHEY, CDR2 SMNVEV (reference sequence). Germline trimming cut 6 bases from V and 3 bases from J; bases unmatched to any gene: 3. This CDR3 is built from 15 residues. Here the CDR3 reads CASRGQGANNQPQHF. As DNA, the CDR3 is TGTGCCAGCAGGGGACAGGGGGCCAACAATCAGCCCCAGCATTTT.

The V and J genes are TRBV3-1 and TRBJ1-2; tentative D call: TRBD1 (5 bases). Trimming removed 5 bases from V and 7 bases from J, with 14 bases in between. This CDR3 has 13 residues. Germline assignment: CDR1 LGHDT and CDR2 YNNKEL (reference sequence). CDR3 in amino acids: CASSGDGGAGYTF. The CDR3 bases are TGTGCCAGCAGCGGAGACGGGGGTGCTGGCTACACCTTC.

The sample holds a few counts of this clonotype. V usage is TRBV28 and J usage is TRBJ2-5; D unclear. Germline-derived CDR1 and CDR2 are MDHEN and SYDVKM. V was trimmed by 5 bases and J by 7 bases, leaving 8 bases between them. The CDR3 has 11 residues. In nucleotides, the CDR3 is TGTGCCAGCAGTCCCCTGGGGACCCAGTACTTC. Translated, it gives CASSPLGTQYF.

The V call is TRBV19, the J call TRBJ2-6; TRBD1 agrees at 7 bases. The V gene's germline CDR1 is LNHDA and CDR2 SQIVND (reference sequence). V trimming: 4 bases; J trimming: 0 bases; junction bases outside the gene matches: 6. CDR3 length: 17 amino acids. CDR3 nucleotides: TGTGCCAGTAGTAGCTGGACAGGCGTCTCTGGGGCCAACGTCCTGACTTTC. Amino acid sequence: CASSSWTGVSGANVLTF.

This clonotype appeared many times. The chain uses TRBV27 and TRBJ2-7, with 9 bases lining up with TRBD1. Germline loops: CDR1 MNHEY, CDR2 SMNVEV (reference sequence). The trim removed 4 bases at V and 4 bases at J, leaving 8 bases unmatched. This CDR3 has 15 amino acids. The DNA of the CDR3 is TGTGCCAGCAGTTCTGACAGGGGGTTCTTGTACGAGCAGTACTTC. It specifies CASSSDRGFLYEQYF.